The 26 T cell receptor beta chains below were found in one sample sequenced in a study of shared clonotypes between healthy human individuals. CD45RO negativity and positive selection for CCR7 defined naive CD8 cells, a population that excluded terminally differentiated effector memory CD45RA+ cells. Some clones are missing from TCRdb's copy, which holds only in-frame ones; the method was immunoSEQ multiplex PCR. This table holds roughly 550,000 clones, over 95% found once. Material: naive CD8+ T cells sorted from blood. Every receptor here comes from a woman in her 30s in good health.

V usage is TRBV15 and J usage is TRBJ2-5; D is undetermined. Trimming took 5 bases from V and 2 from J, leaving 9 bases between them. In germline, CDR1 is LNHNV, CDR2 YYDKDF (reference sequence). This CDR3 contains 13 residues. The CDR3 protein is CATSEIIQETQYF. CDR3 sequence (DNA): TGTGCCACCAGCGAAATAATTCAAGAGACCCAGTACTTC.

The chain recombines TRBV11-2 with TRBJ2-1; the D is unclear. CDR3 length: 13 amino acids. Trimming took off 2 bases at V and 7 bases at J, with 9 bases between the two ends. In germline, CDR1 is SGHAT, CDR2 FQNNGV. Here the CDR3 reads CASSLYGVNEQFF. The CDR3 nucleotides are TGTGCCAGCAGCTTATATGGGGTTAATGAGCAGTTCTTC. The full variable domain, its missing parts supplied by reference TRBV11-2 and TRBJ2-1, is EAGVAQSPRYKIIEKRQSVAFWCNPISGHATLYWYQQILGQGPKLLIQFQNNGVVDDSQLPKDRFSAERLKGVDSTLKIQPAKLEDSAVYLCASSLYGVNEQFFGPGTRLTVL.

This chain uses TRBV9 with TRBJ1-4; a weak D match, TRBD1 (5 bases). Germline V gene sequence: CDR1 SGDLS, CDR2 YYNGEE. This CDR3 has 14 amino acids. The V end was cut by 3 bases, the J end by 3 bases, with 9 bases between. The CDR3 is CASSEGRPNEKLFF. CDR3 sequence (DNA): TGTGCCAGCAGCGAGGGACGCCCTAATGAAAAACTGTTTTTT.

This rearrangement joins TRBV5-6 to TRBJ2-3; no firm D call. Germline loops: CDR1 SGHDT, CDR2 YYEEEE. V lost 0 bases and J 6 bases, leaving 8 bases between the germline ends. The CDR3 length is 13 residues. As DNA, the CDR3 is TGTGCCAGCAGCTTGGGCTTTTCGGATACGCAGTATTTT. Translated: CASSLGFSDTQYF.

The genes are TRBV4-1 and TRBJ2-3; tentative D call: TRBD2 (6 bases). This CDR3 contains 17 residues. CDR1 and CDR2 from the germline V gene are MGHRA and YSYEKL. Trimming pared 0 bases from V and 5 bases from J, leaving 18 bases between. CDR3 nucleotide sequence: TGCGCCAGCAGCCAAGATCCCATGACGGGAGAAAGAGATACGCAGTATTTT. Protein sequence: CASSQDPMTGERDTQYF.

The chain links TRBV6-5 to TRBJ2-5, with D maybe TRBD1 (5 bases). This CDR3 region has 14 residues. Trimming took 6 bases from V and 5 from J, leaving 16 bases between them. Germline V gene sequence: CDR1 MNHEY, CDR2 SVGAGI. The CDR3 is CASSDRTVTETQYF. The CDR3 coding sequence is TGTGCCAGCAGCGACAGAACGGTTACGGAGACCCAGTACTTC.

This chain links TRBV2 with TRBJ1-1; the D gene is possibly TRBD1 (6 bases). Germline lookup yields CDR1 SNHLY and CDR2 FYNNEI. V lost 9 bases and J lost 4, with 18 bases in between. The CDR3 is made up of 14 amino acids. The CDR3 region is CARPLSGEPTEAFF. DNA of the CDR3: TGTGCCAGACCCCTATCAGGGGAACCCACTGAAGCTTTCTTT.

The chain carries TRBV6-1 and TRBJ2-1; perhaps TRBD2 as D (5 bases). CDR3 length: 11 amino acids. Looked up from germline, CDR1 is MNHNS and CDR2 is SASEGT. The chain's CDR3 is CRTGNYNEQFF. The DNA of the CDR3 is TGTCGGACGGGGAACTACAATGAGCAGTTCTTC.

The J gene is TRBJ2-1, the V gene TRBV14; D uncertain. Germline CDR1 and CDR2: SGHDN and FVKESK. The CDR3 is 13 amino acids. V lost 0 bases, J lost 6 bases, and 6 bases lay in between. The CDR3 region is CASSQDNSNEQFF. DNA for the CDR3: TGTGCCAGCAGCCAAGATAACAGCAATGAGCAGTTCTTC. Complete variable domain (other parts from reference TRBV14 and TRBJ2-1): EAGVTQFPSHSVIEKGQTVTLRCDPISGHDNLYWYRRVMGKEIKFLLHFVKESKQDESGMPNNRFLAERTGGTYSTLKVQPAELEDSGVYFCASSQDNSNEQFFGPGTRLTVL.

A few counts support this clone. The chain couples TRBV20-1 to TRBJ2-5; D is undetermined. The end of the DNA aligns better with TRBJ2-7, so the J call may be wrong. The V gene's germline CDR1 is DFQATT and CDR2 SNEGSKA (reference sequence). This CDR3 contains 9 residues. CDR3 region: CSAGYEQYF. The DNA of the CDR3 is TGCAGTGCTGGCTACGAGCAGTACTTC.

Concerning this clone: Different DNA sequences within this sample yield the same CDR3. As DNA, the CDR3 is TGTGCCAGCAGCTTGGGGATGAACACTGAAGCTTTCTTT. Translation: CASSLGMNTEAFF. The V and J genes are TRBV5-6 and TRBJ1-1; D is unresolved. The germline gives CDR1 SGHDT, CDR2 YYEEEE. Deletions cut 0 bases from V and 0 bases from J, with 3 bases between. The CDR3 is 13 amino acids.

The chain's CDR3 is CASSLPTGARNYGYTF. Written as DNA, the CDR3 is TGTGCCAGCAGCCTTCCTACAGGGGCCCGGAACTATGGCTACACCTTC. The chain links TRBV5-4 to TRBJ1-2; 7 bases match TRBD1. Germline V CDR1 and CDR2: SGHNT, YYREEE (reference sequence). The CDR3 consists of 16 residues. The ends lost 4 bases at V and 2 bases at J; junction bases unmatched: 11.

The chain has TRBV7-7 and TRBJ2-7; 11 bases map to TRBD1. Per the germline V gene, CDR1 is SSHAT and CDR2 is FNYEAQ (reference sequence). CDR3 size: 14 residues. V lost 5 bases to trimming and J lost 2 bases; unmatched junction nucleotides: 2. The CDR3 DNA reads as TGTGCCAGCAGCCCGGGACAGGGGGCCTACGAGCAGTACTTC. This sequence encodes CASSPGQGAYEQYF.

The chain couples TRBV29-1 to TRBJ2-1; 11 bases line up with TRBD2. After removal of 4 bases from V and 2 bases from J, the junction contained 7 bases not matched to a gene. The CDR3 is 16 amino acids. Germline CDR1 reads SQVTM; CDR2 reads ANQGSEA. The chain's CDR3 is CSVGTTSGSAYNEQFF. The CDR3 DNA sequence: TGCAGCGTTGGCACTACTAGCGGGAGTGCCTACAATGAGCAGTTCTTC.

In this sample, this clone turned up once. The chain joins TRBV25-1 to TRBJ1-1, with TRBD1 matching over 7 bases. V shed 8 bases, J shed 5 bases, and the junction held 11 bases outside the gene matches. CDR1 and CDR2 (germline): MGHDK, SYGVNS. The CDR3 totals 14 residues. The CDR3, as DNA: TGTGCCAGCTCTAACACAGGGGAGGGGACTGAAGCTTTCTTT. Encoded protein: CASSNTGEGTEAFF.

The chain links TRBV27 to TRBJ2-1, with D possibly being TRBD2 (5 bases). Germline CDR1 MNHEY, CDR2 SMNVEV (reference sequence). The length of the CDR3 is 16 residues. Deletions cut 3 bases from V and 0 bases from J, with 12 bases between. As DNA, the CDR3 is TGTGCCAGCAGTTTTGATAGCGCAGCCTCCTACAATGAGCAGTTCTTC. It yields the protein CASSFDSAASYNEQFF.

This chain links TRBV6-5 with TRBJ2-1, with a possible D match to TRBD2 (6 bases). The V gene's germline CDR1 is MNHEY and CDR2 SVGAGI. The CDR3 is 13 amino acids. Trimming stripped 6 bases from V and 9 bases from J, with 15 bases between. The CDR3 loop is CASSLTSRSEQFF. CDR3 sequence (DNA): TGTGCCAGCAGCCTCACTAGCAGAAGTGAGCAGTTCTTC.

This clone was seen once. V is TRBV9 and J is TRBJ1-6, with a weak D call TRBD1 (5 bases). Between the trimmed V and J ends, which lost 0 bases and 10 bases, there was a span of 14 bases. This CDR3 is 15 amino acids long. Looked up from germline, CDR1 is SGDLS and CDR2 is YYNGEE. CDR3 in DNA: TGTGCCAGCAGCGTAGAAGGGACTAATTACTCACCCCTCCACTTT. This sequence encodes CASSVEGTNYSPLHF.

The V and J genes are TRBV28 and TRBJ1-5; 10 bases are shared with TRBD1. The CDR3 is made up of 15 amino acids. Trimming took 3 bases from V and 5 from J; bases not matched to a gene: 4. Looked up from germline, CDR1 is MDHEN and CDR2 is SYDVKM. In DNA form, the CDR3 reads TGTGCCAGCAGTTTGGGACAGGGGTTTTATCAGCCCCAGCATTTT. Translation gives CASSLGQGFYQPQHF.

This clone was observed a handful of times. The J gene is TRBJ1-1, the V gene TRBV11-3; D is uncertain. The V gene lost 1 base and the J gene lost 1 base, with 4 bases spanning the gap. Germline CDR1 reads SGHNT; CDR2 reads YENEEA. The CDR3 loop spans 13 amino acids. This CDR3 is CASSLAGNTEAFF. CDR3 nucleotide sequence: TGTGCCAGCAGCTTAGCAGGGAACACTGAAGCTTTCTTT.

The genes are TRBV5-1 and TRBJ2-1, with a tentative D call TRBD2 (6 bases). The CDR3 sequence is 13 residues long. Germline CDR1 SGHRS, CDR2 YFSETQ. V was cut by 4 bases and J by 8 bases, with 13 bases left in between. The CDR3 region is CASSTIGDYEQFF. CDR3 in DNA: TGCGCCAGCAGCACTATAGGGGACTATGAGCAGTTCTTC.

This chain connects TRBV11-2 to TRBJ2-7; 8 bases line up with TRBD2. With V trimmed by 3 bases and J by 4 bases, 11 bases remained unmatched. The CDR3 runs 16 residues. Per the germline V gene, CDR1 is SGHAT and CDR2 is FQNNGV. The CDR3 reads CASSLGDFREGYEQYF. CDR3 coding DNA: TGTGCCAGCAGCTTGGGGGACTTTCGGGAGGGTTACGAGCAGTACTTC.

This chain links TRBV6-6 with TRBJ2-3; 9 bases are a match to TRBD2. The germline gives CDR1 MNHNY, CDR2 SVGAGI (reference sequence). J was trimmed by 3 bases and V by 0 bases; bases with no gene match: 1. There are 15 residues in the CDR3. CDR3 coding DNA: TGTGCCAGCAGTTACTCTAGCGGGGGAACAGATACGCAGTATTTT. This encodes CASSYSSGGTDTQYF.

The chain has TRBV21-1 and TRBJ1-5. TRBV21-1 is a pseudogene locus. The CDR3 extends over 13 amino acids. CDR3 bases: TGTGCCAGCAGCAAAGTTGGGGGGCAGCCCCAGCATTTT. It encodes CASSKVGGQPQHF.

Here the CDR3 reads CSARPSGEQFF. For the CDR3, the DNA is TGCAGTGCTAGGCCGAGTGGTGAGCAGTTCTTC. The chain uses TRBV20-1 and TRBJ2-1; no definite D call. CDR3 length: 11 amino acids. V lost 3 bases, J lost 9 bases, and 9 bases lay in between. CDR1 and CDR2 from the germline V gene are DFQATT and SNEGSKA (reference sequence).

The chain links TRBV28 to TRBJ2-1; D uncertain. V was shortened by 11 bases and J by 4 bases, with 9 bases between the two germline ends. The CDR3 spans 11 residues. The V gene's germline CDR1 is MDHEN and CDR2 SYDVKM. This CDR3 is CAVSTYNEQFF. As DNA, the CDR3 is TGTGCCGTCTCGACTTACAATGAGCAGTTCTTC.